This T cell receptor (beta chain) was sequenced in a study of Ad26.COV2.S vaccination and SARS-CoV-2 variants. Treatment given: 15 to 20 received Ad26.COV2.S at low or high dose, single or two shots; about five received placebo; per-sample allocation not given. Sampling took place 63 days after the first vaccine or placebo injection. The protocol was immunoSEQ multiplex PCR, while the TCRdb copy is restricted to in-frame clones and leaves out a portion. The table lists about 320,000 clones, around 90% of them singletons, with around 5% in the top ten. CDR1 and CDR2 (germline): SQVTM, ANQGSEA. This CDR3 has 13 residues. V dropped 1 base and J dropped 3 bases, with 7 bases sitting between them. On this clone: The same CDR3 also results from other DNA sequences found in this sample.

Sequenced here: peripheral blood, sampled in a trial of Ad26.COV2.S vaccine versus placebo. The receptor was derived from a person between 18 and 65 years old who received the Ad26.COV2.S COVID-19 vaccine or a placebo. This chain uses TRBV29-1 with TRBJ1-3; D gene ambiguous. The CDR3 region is CSVEGFSGNTIYF. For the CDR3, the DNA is TGCAGCGTTGAAGGGTTTAGTGGAAACACCATATATTTT.